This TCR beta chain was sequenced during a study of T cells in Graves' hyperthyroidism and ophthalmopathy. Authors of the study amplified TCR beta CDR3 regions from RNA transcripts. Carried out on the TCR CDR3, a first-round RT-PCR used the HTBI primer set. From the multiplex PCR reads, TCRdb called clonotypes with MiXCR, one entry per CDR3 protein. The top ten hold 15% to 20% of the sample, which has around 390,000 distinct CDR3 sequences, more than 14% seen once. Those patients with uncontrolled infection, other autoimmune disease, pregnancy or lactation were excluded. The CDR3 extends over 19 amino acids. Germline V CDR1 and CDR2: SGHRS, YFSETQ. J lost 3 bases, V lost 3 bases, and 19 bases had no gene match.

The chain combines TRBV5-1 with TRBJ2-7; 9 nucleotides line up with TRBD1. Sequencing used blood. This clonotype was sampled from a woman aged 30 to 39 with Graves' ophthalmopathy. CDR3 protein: CASSSQAFVRDRAIYEQYF. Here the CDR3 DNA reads TGCGCCAGCAGCTCACAAGCTTTTGTCCGGGACAGGGCGATCTACGAGCAGTACTTC.